This entry features one TCR beta chain sequence. The antigen is unknown. This sample is drawn from a study of untreated major depressive disorder. Study results and limitations: The small study sample limits how generally findings apply.

Generated by immunoSEQ multiplex PCR, the TCRdb table keeps only in-frame clones and is missing some. The sample has approximately 15,000 clones, about nine tenths seen once. All participants were of European descent. The clonotype comes from a young man with major depressive disorder. Sequenced material: CD4+ T cells from PBMCs.

Written as DNA, the CDR3 is TGTGCCAGCAGCTTGGGCTCAAACAGGAATCAGCCCCAGCATTTT. Translated, it gives CASSLGSNRNQPQHF. V is TRBV7-9 and J is TRBJ1-5, with D possibly matching TRBD1 (5 bases). The germline V and J ends were trimmed by 3 bases and 4 bases, with 13 bases remaining between them. The CDR3 loop spans 15 amino acids. Looked up from germline, CDR1 is SEHNR and CDR2 is FQNEAQ (reference sequence).